These 2 T cell receptor beta chains came from one sample sequenced in a study of T cell repertoires in cytomegalovirus infection. Each CDR3 protein is one row after TCRdb ran MiXCR on the reads. The sample has 40,000 to 55,000 distinct CDR3 sequences, 20% to 25% seen once. No antigen has been assigned to these receptors. Material: CD8+ T cells from cultured PBMCs, obtained from culture after CMV antigen stimulation. These receptors all stem from a human donor in good health (CMV status not recorded). Some clones in this sample may be carry-over from other donors' samples.

The chain couples TRBV27 to TRBJ2-3; D gene uncertain. The germline V gene encodes CDR1 MNHEY and CDR2 SMNVEV (reference sequence). V was cut by 0 bases and J by 0 bases, with 7 bases left in between. The CDR3 totals 15 residues. Written as DNA, the CDR3 is TGTGCCAGCAGTTTATCGCGCCCTAGCACAGATACGCAGTATTTT. Translated: CASSLSRPSTDTQYF.

The chain employs TRBV7-9 and TRBJ2-2, with D unresolved. Trimming stripped 5 bases from V and 15 bases from J, with 16 bases between. Germline values: CDR1 SEHNR, CDR2 FQNEAQ (reference sequence). The CDR3 totals 12 residues. The CDR3 region has the DNA TGTGCCAGCAGCCTGGCCGGGTCGGTTGTGTTTTTT. Protein product: CASSLAGSVVFF.